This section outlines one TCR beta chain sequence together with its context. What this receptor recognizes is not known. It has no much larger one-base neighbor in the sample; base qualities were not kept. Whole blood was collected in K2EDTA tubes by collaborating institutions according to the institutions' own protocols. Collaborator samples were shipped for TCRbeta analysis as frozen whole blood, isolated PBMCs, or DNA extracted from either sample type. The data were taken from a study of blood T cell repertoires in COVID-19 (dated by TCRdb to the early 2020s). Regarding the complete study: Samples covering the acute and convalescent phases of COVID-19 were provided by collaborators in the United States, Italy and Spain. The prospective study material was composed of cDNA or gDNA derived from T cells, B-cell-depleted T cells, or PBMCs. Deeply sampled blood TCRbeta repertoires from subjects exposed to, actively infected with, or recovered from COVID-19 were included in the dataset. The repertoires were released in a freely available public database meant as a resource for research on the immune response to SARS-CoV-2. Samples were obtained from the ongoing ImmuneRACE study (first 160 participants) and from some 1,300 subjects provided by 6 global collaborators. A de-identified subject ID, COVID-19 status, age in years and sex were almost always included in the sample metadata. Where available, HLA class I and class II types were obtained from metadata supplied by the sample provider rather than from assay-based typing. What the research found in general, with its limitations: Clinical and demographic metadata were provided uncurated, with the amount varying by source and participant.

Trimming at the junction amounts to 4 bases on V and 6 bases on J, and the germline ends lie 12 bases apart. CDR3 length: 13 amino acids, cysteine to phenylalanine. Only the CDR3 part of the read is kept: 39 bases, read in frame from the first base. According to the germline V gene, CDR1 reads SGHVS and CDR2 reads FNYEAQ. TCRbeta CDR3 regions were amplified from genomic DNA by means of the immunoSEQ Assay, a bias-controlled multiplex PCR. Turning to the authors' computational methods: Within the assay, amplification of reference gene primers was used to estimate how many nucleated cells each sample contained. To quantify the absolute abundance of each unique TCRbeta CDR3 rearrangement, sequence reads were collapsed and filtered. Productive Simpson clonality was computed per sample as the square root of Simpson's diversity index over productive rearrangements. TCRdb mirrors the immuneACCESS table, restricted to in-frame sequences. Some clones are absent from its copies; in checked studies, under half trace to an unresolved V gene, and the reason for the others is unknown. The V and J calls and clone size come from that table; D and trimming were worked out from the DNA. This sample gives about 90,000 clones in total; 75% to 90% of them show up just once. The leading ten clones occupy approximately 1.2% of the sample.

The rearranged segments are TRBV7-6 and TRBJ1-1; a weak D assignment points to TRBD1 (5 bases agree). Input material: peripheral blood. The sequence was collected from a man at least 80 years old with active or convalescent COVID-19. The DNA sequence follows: TGTGCCAGCAGCTACGGGGGGGTTTCTGAAGCTTTCTTT. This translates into CASSYGGVSEAFF.